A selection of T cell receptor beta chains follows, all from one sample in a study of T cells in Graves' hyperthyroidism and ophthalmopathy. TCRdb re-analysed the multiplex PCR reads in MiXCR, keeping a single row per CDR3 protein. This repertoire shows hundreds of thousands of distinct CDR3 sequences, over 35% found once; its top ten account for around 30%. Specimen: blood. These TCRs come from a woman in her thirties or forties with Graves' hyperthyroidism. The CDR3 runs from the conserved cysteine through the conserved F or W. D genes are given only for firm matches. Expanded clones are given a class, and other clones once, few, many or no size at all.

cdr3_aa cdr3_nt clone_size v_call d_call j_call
CAISGQPDRGSPLHF TGTGCCATCAGTGGGCAACCGGACAGGGGTTCACCCCTCCACTTT many TRBV10-3 TRBD1 TRBJ1-6
CASTSLGGDSGNTIYF TGTGCCAGCACGTCCCTAGGGGGGGACTCTGGAAACACCATATATTTT many TRBV7-6 - TRBJ1-3
CAIRDTGTSFGEAFF TGTGCCATCAGGGATACCGGGACGAGTTTTGGTGAAGCTTTCTTT few TRBV10-3 - TRBJ1-1
CASSRQGSHQPQHF TGCGCCAGCAGCCGTCAGGGTTCCCATCAGCCCCAGCATTTT - TRBV7-8 - TRBJ1-5
CASSLTDTANEQFF TGTGCCAGCAGCCTAACCGACACAGCCAATGAGCAGTTCTTC - TRBV5-6 - TRBJ2-1
CAINRQGANVLTF TGTGCCATCAATCGACAGGGGGCCAACGTCCTGACTTTC - TRBV10-3 - TRBJ2-6
CAISDLPGRSSYEQYF TGTGCCATCAGCGACCTCCCGGGACGGAGCTCCTACGAGCAGTACTTC many TRBV10-3 - TRBJ2-7
CASSRGGAIVKQFF TGTGCCAGCAGCCGGGGGGGCGCTATCGTGAAGCAGTTCTTC - TRBV24-1 TRBD2 TRBJ2-1
CAISESDLYGYTF TGTGCCATCAGTGAGTCGGACCTCTATGGCTACACCTTC many TRBV10-3 - TRBJ1-2
CASSPTGRTEAFF TGTGCCAGCAGCCCAACGGGTAGGACTGAAGCTTTCTTT many TRBV7-9 - TRBJ1-1
CASSLGPLAVTTDTQYF TGTGCCAGCAGCTTAGGGCCTCTAGCGGTTACCACAGATACGCAGTATTTT - TRBV7-2 TRBD2 TRBJ2-3
CASNYNAEAFF TGTGCCAGCAACTACAACGCTGAAGCTTTCTTT few TRBV11-2 - TRBJ1-1
CASSRTGQLLLGEQFF TGTGCCAGCAGCAGGACGGGACAATTGCTGTTGGGGGAGCAGTTCTTC - TRBV7-2 - TRBJ2-1
CASSLSGSRPWGYTF TGTGCCAGCAGTCTCTCGGGATCCCGCCCCTGGGGCTACACCTTC few TRBV6-6 - TRBJ1-2
CSANSGTGITDTQYF TGCAGTGCTAACTCAGGGACAGGGATTACAGATACGCAGTATTTT - TRBV20-1 TRBD1 TRBJ2-3
CASSRGQAGNTEAFF TGTGCCAGCAGCCGTGGGCAAGCGGGAAACACTGAAGCTTTCTTT many TRBV11-2 - TRBJ1-1
CASSRDRVGALHF TGTGCCAGCAGCCGAGACAGGGTTGGGGCCCTCCACTTT - TRBV7-2 TRBD1 TRBJ1-6
CAISDYVEVDYGYTF TGTGCCATCAGTGATTATGTGGAAGTGGACTATGGCTACACCTTC many TRBV10-3 - TRBJ1-2
CASSTATASNQPQHF TGTGCCAGCAGTACCGCGACGGCCAGCAATCAGCCCCAGCATTTT - TRBV12-3/TRBV12-4 - TRBJ1-5
CAGSLGSSPLHF TGTGCCGGCAGTTTAGGGAGTTCACCCCTCCACTTT once TRBV11-2 - TRBJ1-6
CASSRQGPGNTIYF TGTGCCAGCAGCCGACAGGGACCCGGAAACACCATATATTTT many TRBV11-3 TRBD1 TRBJ1-3
CASSLAHLPNRGRGASGGYTF TGTGCCAGCAGCTTAGCCCACCTTCCGAACAGGGGGAGGGGGGCCTCTGGAGGCTACACCTTC few TRBV7-8 TRBD1 TRBJ1-2
CSATPLHF TGCAGTGCTACACCCCTCCACTTT - TRBV20-1 - TRBJ1-6
CASTSWTGAQSSYEQYF TGTGCCAGCACCTCATGGACGGGAGCACAGAGCTCCTACGAGCAGTACTTC few TRBV5-1 - TRBJ2-7
CASSLSGETYEQYF TGTGCCAGCAGTTTATCGGGGGAGACCTACGAGCAGTACTTC - TRBV12-3/TRBV12-4 - TRBJ2-7
CASSLVAANTGELFF TGTGCCAGCAGCTTGGTGGCAGCGAACACCGGGGAGCTGTTTTTT few TRBV2 - TRBJ2-2
CASSTGWGNTEAFF TGTGCCAGTAGTACAGGTTGGGGGAACACTGAAGCTTTCTTT few TRBV19 - TRBJ1-1
CASSPGTGDQETQYF TGTGCCAGCAGTCCCGGGACAGGGGATCAAGAGACCCAGTACTTC many TRBV25-1 TRBD1 TRBJ2-5
CASSRDMDHRYGYTF TGTGCCAGCAGTCGGGACATGGATCATAGATATGGCTACACCTTC few TRBV6-5 - TRBJ1-2
CASSPSGTVTYEQYF TGTGCCAGCAGCCCATCCGGGACAGTGACCTACGAGCAGTACTTC many TRBV7-8 TRBD1 TRBJ2-7
CASSLADAGYGYTF TGTGCCAGCAGCTTGGCTGACGCGGGCTATGGCTACACCTTC many TRBV5-5 - TRBJ1-2
CASRVPGQGTGELFF TGTGCCAGCAGGGTGCCGGGACAGGGCACCGGGGAGCTGTTTTTT - TRBV7-2 TRBD1 TRBJ2-2
CSARPQRQGPGEKLFF TGCAGTGCTAGACCTCAGAGACAGGGTCCGGGGGAAAAACTGTTTTTT - TRBV20-1 TRBD1 TRBJ1-4
CASNSQLNSPLHF TGTGCCAGCAATAGCCAGCTTAATTCACCCCTCCACTTT few TRBV7-2 - TRBJ1-6
CASSERQLRQPQHF TGTGCCAGCAGTGAAAGGCAGCTCAGGCAGCCCCAGCATTTT many TRBV6-1 - TRBJ1-5
CASSQGGGNNQPQHF TGTGCCAGCAGCCAAGGGGGAGGGAACAATCAGCCCCAGCATTTT - TRBV3-1 - TRBJ1-5
CATSDPSGARNPLYSEQFF TGTGCCACCAGTGACCCAAGCGGGGCCCGTAATCCACTCTACAGTGAGCAGTTCTTC - TRBV24-1 TRBD2 TRBJ2-1
CASSPGTGTKQPQHF TGTGCCAGCAGTCCAGGGACGGGCACGAAGCAGCCCCAGCATTTT - TRBV12-3/TRBV12-4 - TRBJ1-5
CASSFGRALGKSYTF TGTGCCAGCAGCTTCGGCAGGGCTTTGGGGAAGAGCTACACCTTC many TRBV13 - TRBJ1-2
CASRVAGYEQYF TGTGCCAGCAGGGTGGCAGGCTACGAGCAGTACTTC - TRBV7-6 - TRBJ2-7